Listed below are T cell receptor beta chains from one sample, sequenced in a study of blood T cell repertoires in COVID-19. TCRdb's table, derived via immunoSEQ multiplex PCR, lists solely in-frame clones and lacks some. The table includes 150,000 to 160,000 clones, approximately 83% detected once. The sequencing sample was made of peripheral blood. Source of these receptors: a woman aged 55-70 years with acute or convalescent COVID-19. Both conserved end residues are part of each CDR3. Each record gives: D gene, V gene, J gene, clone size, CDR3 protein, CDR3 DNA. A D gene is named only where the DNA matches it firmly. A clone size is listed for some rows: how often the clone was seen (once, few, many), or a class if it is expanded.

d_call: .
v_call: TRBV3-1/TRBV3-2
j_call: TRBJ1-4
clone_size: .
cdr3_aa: CASSPALFGGKEKLFF
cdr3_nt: TGTGCCAGCAGCCCTGCTCTCTTTGGAGGGAAAGAAAAACTGTTTTTT

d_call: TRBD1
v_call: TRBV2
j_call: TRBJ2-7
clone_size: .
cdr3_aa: CASSEPSNYPGTESSYEQYF
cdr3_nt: TGTGCCAGCAGCGAACCCTCAAACTACCCCGGGACAGAAAGCTCCTACGAGCAGTACTTC

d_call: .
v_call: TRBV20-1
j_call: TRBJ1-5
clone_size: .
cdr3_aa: CSASAFNQPQHF
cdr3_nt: TGCAGTGCTAGTGCTTTCAATCAGCCCCAGCATTTT

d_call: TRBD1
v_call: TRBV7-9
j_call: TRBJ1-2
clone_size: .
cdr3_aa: CASSSGQEPNYGYTF
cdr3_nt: TGTGCCAGCAGCTCCGGACAGGAACCGAACTATGGCTACACCTTC

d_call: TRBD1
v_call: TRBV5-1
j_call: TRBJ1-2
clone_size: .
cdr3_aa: CASSPRTGGYGYTF
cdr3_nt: TGCGCCAGCAGCCCACGGACAGGGGGCTATGGCTACACCTTC

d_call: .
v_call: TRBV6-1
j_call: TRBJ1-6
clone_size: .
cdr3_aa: CASSETGPPPSYNSPLHF
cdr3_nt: TGTGCCAGCAGTGAGACAGGACCTCCCCCTTCCTATAATTCACCCCTCCACTTT

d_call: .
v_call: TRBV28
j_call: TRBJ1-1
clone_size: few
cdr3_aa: CASSRNTEAFF
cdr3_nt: TGTGCCAGCAGTCGTAACACTGAAGCTTTCTTT

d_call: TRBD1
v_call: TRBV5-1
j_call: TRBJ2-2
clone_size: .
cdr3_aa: CASSLGGQGVTGELFF
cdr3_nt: TGCGCCAGCAGCTTGGGTGGACAGGGGGTGACCGGGGAGCTGTTTTTT

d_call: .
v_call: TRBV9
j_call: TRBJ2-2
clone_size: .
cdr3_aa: CASSVAGRTTNTGELFF
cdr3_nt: TGTGCCAGCAGCGTAGCTGGCAGAACCACGAACACCGGGGAGCTGTTTTTT

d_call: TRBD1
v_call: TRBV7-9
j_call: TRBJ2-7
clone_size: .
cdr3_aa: CASRPTGAGEQYF
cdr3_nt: TGTGCCAGCAGACCTACAGGGGCAGGGGAGCAGTACTTC

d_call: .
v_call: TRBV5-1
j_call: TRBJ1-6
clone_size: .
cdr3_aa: CASSYSTDYNSPLHF
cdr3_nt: TGCGCCAGCAGCTATTCGACAGACTATAATTCACCCCTCCACTTT

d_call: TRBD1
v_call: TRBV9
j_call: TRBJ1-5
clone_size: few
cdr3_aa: CASSPRDSSNQPQHF
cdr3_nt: TGTGCCAGCAGCCCCCGGGACAGTAGCAATCAGCCCCAGCATTTT

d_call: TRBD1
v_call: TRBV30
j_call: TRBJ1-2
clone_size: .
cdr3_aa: CAWSAGGYGYTF
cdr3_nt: TGTGCCTGGAGTGCAGGGGGTTATGGCTACACCTTC

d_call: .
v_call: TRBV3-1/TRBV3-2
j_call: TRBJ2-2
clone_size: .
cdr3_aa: CASRFLGGASGANTGELFF
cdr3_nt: TGTGCCAGCAGGTTCTTGGGGGGGGCCTCGGGGGCGAACACCGGGGAGCTGTTTTTT

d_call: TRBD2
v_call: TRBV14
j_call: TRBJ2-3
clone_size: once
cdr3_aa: CASSPWTSGGYTDTQYF
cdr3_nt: TGTGCCAGCAGCCCTTGGACTAGCGGGGGGTACACAGATACGCAGTATTTT

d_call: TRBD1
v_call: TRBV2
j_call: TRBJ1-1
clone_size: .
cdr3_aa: CASSEARDRGLEAFF
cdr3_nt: TGTGCCAGCAGTGAAGCTAGGGACAGGGGTCTTGAAGCTTTCTTT

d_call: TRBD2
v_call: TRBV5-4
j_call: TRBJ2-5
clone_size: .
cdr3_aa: CASRRLAGGRETQYF
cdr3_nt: TGTGCCAGCAGACGACTAGCGGGGGGGCGGGAGACCCAGTACTTC

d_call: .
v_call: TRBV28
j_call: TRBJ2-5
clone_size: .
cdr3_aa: CASSLISEETQYF
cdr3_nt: TGTGCCAGCAGTTTAATTTCAGAAGAGACCCAGTACTTC

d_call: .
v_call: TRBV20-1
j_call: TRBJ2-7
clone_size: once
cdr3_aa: CSASRVYEQYF
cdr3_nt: TGCAGTGCTTCCAGGGTTTACGAGCAGTACTTC

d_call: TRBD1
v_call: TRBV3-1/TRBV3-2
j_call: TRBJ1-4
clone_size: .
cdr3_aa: CASSKTTGLDEKLFF
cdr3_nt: TGTGCCAGCAGCAAAACGACAGGGTTGGATGAAAAACTGTTTTTT

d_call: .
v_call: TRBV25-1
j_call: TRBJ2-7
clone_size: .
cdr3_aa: CASSSGIGVQYF
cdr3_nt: TGTGCCAGCAGTTCGGGCATAGGGGTGCAGTACTTC

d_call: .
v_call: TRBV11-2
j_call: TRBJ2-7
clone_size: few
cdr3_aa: CASSEVAGTYEQYF
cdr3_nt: TGTGCCAGCAGCGAAGTGGCAGGGACCTACGAGCAGTACTTC

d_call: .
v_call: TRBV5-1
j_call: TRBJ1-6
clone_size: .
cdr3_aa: CASSPRDARSGSPLHF
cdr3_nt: TGCGCCAGCAGCCCGCGGGACGCCCGGTCGGGTTCACCCCTCCACTTT

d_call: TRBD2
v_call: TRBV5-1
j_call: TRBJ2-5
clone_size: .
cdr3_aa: CASSFSGGAVQETQYF
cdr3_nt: TGCGCCAGCAGTTTTAGCGGGGGGGCCGTCCAAGAGACCCAGTACTTC

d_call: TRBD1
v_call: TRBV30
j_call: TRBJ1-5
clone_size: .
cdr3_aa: CAWSAGGHQPQHF
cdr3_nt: TGTGCCTGGAGTGCAGGGGGGCATCAGCCCCAGCATTTT

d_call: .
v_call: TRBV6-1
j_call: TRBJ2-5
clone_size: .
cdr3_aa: CASSEVGGRWTQYF
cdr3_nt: TGTGCCAGCAGTGAAGTGGGGGGACGGTGGACCCAGTACTTC

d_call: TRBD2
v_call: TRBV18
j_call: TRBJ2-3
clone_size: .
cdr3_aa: CASSPLGSAGASTDTQYF
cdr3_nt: TGTGCCAGCTCACCACTAGGATCAGCGGGGGCTAGCACAGATACGCAGTATTTT

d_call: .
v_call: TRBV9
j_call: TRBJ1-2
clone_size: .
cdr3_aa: CASSHPLQGRNYGYTF
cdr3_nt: TGTGCCAGCAGCCATCCCCTACAGGGACGGAACTATGGCTACACCTTC

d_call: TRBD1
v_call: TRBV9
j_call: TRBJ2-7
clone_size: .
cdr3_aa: CASSRDREQTSEQYF
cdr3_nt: TGTGCCAGCAGCAGGGACAGGGAACAGACCAGCGAGCAGTACTTC

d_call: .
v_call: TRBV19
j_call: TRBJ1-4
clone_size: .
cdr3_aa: CASSIRFATNEKLFF
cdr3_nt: TGTGCCAGTAGTATCAGATTTGCAACTAATGAAAAACTGTTTTTT

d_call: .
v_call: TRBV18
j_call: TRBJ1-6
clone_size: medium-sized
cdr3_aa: CASSPNDRSSYNSPLHF
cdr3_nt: TGTGCCAGCTCACCAAATGACAGGTCCTCTTATAATTCACCCCTCCACTTT

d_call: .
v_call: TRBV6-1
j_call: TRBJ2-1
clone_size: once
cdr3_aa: CASSVPEDPSGHRYNEQFF
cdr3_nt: TGTGCCAGCAGTGTACCGGAAGACCCATCGGGACACCGCTACAATGAGCAGTTCTTC

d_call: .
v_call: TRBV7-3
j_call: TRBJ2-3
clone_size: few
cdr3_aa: CASSLLGHPTDTQYF
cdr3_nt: TGTGCCAGCAGCTTATTGGGACACCCCACAGATACGCAGTATTTT

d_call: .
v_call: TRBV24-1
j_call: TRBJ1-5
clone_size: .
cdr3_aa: CATSGDSNQPQHF
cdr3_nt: TGTGCCACTTCAGGGGATAGCAATCAGCCCCAGCATTTT

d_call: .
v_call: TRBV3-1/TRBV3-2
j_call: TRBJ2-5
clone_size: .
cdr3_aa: CASSQFPLRETQYF
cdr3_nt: TGTGCCAGCAGCCAATTTCCCCTACGAGAGACCCAGTACTTC

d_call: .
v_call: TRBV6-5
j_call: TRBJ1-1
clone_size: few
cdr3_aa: CASSYSRHPENTEAFF
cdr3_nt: TGTGCCAGCAGTTACTCTCGACATCCCGAAAACACTGAAGCTTTCTTT

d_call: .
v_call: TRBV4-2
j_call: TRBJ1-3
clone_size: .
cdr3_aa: CASSPPQGTSGNTIYF
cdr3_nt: TGTGCCAGCAGCCCACCACAGGGTACGTCTGGAAACACCATATATTTT

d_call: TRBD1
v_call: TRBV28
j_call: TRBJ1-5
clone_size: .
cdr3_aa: CASSLQTGRNQPQHF
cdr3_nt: TGTGCCAGCAGTTTACAGACAGGGAGAAATCAGCCCCAGCATTTT

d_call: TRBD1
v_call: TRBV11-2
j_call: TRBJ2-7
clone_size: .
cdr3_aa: CASSLIARTGDVYEQYF
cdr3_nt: TGTGCCAGCAGCTTAATAGCCCGTACAGGGGATGTCTACGAGCAGTACTTC

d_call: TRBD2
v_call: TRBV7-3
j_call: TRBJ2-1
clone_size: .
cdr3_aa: CASSLTSAGGYEQFF
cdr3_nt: TGTGCCAGCAGCTTAACATCAGCGGGGGGATATGAGCAGTTCTTC

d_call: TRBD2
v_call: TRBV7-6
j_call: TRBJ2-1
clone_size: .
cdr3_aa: CASSLDGTSGGVYNEQFF
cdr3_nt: TGTGCCAGCAGCTTAGACGGGACTAGCGGGGGGGTTTACAATGAGCAGTTCTTC

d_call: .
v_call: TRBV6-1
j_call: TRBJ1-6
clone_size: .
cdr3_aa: CASSEQGPSSYNSPLHF
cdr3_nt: TGTGCCAGCAGTGAACAGGGTCCGAGCTCCTATAATTCACCCCTCCACTTT

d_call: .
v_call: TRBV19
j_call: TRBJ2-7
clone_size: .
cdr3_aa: CASSGQGTPGYEQYF
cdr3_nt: TGTGCCAGTAGTGGTCAGGGGACACCAGGGTACGAGCAGTACTTC

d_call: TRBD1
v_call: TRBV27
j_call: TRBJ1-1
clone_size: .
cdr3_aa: CASRGQGYTEAFF
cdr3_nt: TGTGCCAGCAGGGGACAGGGATACACTGAAGCTTTCTTT

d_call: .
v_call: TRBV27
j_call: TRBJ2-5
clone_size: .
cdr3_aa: CASSSDRKETQYF
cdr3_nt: TGTGCCAGCAGTTCGGACAGAAAAGAGACCCAGTACTTC

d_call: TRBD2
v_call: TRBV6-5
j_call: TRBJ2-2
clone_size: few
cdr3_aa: CASSRSGAALGLFF
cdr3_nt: TGTGCCAGCAGCCGTAGCGGGGCCGCATTGGGGCTGTTTTTT

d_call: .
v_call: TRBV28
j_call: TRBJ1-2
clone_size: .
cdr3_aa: CASAGPVGGYGYTF
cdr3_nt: TGTGCCTCAGCAGGCCCCGTGGGGGGCTATGGCTACACCTTC

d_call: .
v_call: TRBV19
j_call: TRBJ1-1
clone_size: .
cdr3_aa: CASSTPLGGRTMNTEAFF
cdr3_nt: TGTGCCAGCTCGACCCCACTCGGTGGGAGGACGATGAACACTGAAGCTTTCTTT

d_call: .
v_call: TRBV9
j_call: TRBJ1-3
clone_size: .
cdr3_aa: CASSPPERAGNTIYF
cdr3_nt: TGTGCCAGCAGCCCACCGGAGAGGGCTGGAAACACCATATATTTT